This T cell receptor beta chain was documented in a study of T cell responses to AZD1222 COVID-19 vaccine (dated by TCRdb to the early 2020s). Background on the whole study: AZD1222 recipients whose second dose came at about 4 weeks and those whose second dose came at about 12 weeks were combined into one group, since spike-specific TCR depth and breadth did not differ between the two schedules. Trial participants were enrolled by age into subgroups of 18-55, 56-69 and 70-plus years, and around 150, 28 and 57 TCR-sequenced participants, respectively, were included in these subgroups. TCR sequencing was performed for some 250 trial participants, of whom about 200 were given two doses of AZD1222 and around 26 were given two doses of MenACWY control vaccine. What the research found in general, with its limitations: Conclusions about previously exposed vaccinees are limited, since just five to seven AZD1222 recipients were seropositive for SARS-CoV-2 at baseline. Most participants were white British and females outnumbered males, and the authors suggested that clonal diversity may have been underestimated. A significant rise in spike-specific TCR breadth and depth was observed after two AZD1222 doses relative to day 0 and relative to MenACWY recipients. In the small 56-69-year group, the increase in depth fell short of significance, most likely because of low power. Because no day 14 peak-response samples were available, repertoires were characterized only after the peak T cell response. Reportedly, almost half of the unique spike-specific TCRs recognized epitopes lying outside the regions that are mutated in the B.1.351 and B.1.1.7 variants. Vaccine-associated CD4 TCRs spanned the whole spike protein, with dominant responses in regions 160-218 and 743-854.

Concerning this clone: The target of this receptor is not known. Qualities for individual bases were not recorded, and no much larger clone is one base off.

The label giving this sample's time point can be read as: baseline before first vaccination. Vaccinee samples came from UK trials COV001 and COV002, including a single-blind randomized controlled phase 2/3 trial of AZD1222 (ChAdOx1 nCoV-19) in healthy adults. Trial participant PBMC samples were collected at day 0 and day 28 after the second dose for TCRbeta chain sequencing. The CDR3 regions of human TCRbeta chains were analyzed by immunosequencing. The original pipeline was this. Repertoire TCRs were checked for matches against a reference library of SARS-CoV-2-specific TCRs that had been generated using the MIRA antigen-specificity platform. Breadth was defined as the fraction of unique TCRs that were SARS-CoV-2-associated. Depth was defined as the fraction of total T cells that were SARS-CoV-2-associated. Each spike-specific TCR was assigned to its reactive spike region and to a CD4 or CD8 class using the MIRA data. Log10-transformed breadth and depth values were compared by one-way ANOVA with Sidak's multiple comparisons tests. TCRdb holds this immuneACCESS table with in-frame rearrangements only. Some clones are missing; in checked studies, unresolved V genes explain under half, and the rest has no known cause. Clone size and V and J calls were adopted from that table, with D and trimming inferred from the DNA. A total of about 99,000 clones appear in this sample, 85% to 95% of them only once. The ten largest clones represent roughly 5% of the sample.

V is clipped by 1 base and J by 5 bases, and the sequence between their germline boundaries is 9 bases long. CDR1 and CDR2, looked up from the germline V gene, are KGHSH and LQKENI. The CDR3 goes from the cysteine to the phenylalanine over 14 residues. The CDR3 DNA has 42 bases and is translated from base 1. The sample in question was peripheral blood, obtained on day 0 of AZD1222 vaccination. The sequence was obtained from an adult in good health. The chain was built from TRBV18 and TRBJ1-5, with TRBD1 as a weak D call on 6 bases. The CDR3 amino acid sequence is: CASSPQQGHQPQHF. The nucleotide sequence is TGTGCCAGCTCACCACAACAGGGTCATCAGCCCCAGCATTTT.